This T cell receptor (beta chain) was recovered during a study of blood T cells in healthy people across ages. In regard to this clonotype: The antigen is undetermined.

This CDR3 contains 18 residues. V lost 1 base, J lost 1 base, and 17 bases lay in between. Germline V lookup: CDR1 SGHTA, CDR2 FQGNSA. Next came a second PCR, run for about 6 to 11 cycles, which used a sample-barcoded 5' primer along with a J-beta primer mix. TCRdb used MiXCR to reprocess the 5' RACE reads, holding one entry per CDR3 protein. This table holds more than 500,000 distinct CDR3 sequences, roughly a quarter found once. Notes on the study in general: Since the PBMCs were unsorted, naive and antigen-experienced cells could not be conclusively compared. TCR beta diversity, measured per million T cells, fell in a roughly linear way with age.

Caucasian, healthy and from Russia, the donors were aged between about 6 and 90. The chain is built from TRBV7-2 and TRBJ1-3; D remains unclear. The sample taken for sequencing was blood. The TCR originated in a woman aged 70-85 years in good health. CDR3 DNA: TGTGCCAGCAGCTTAGAACCCCTGCACCATCGTTCTGGAAACACCATATATTTT. It encodes CASSLEPLHHRSGNTIYF.